This T cell receptor beta chain was captured by sequencing in a study of regulatory T cells in long-lasting Graves disease. Study-wide findings and caveats: The sample size was small, and this may have reduced accuracy. There were preferences for TRBV28, TRBJ1-2 and TRBJ2-5 in persistent disease.

Germline CDR1 KGHSH, CDR2 LQKENI. The CDR3 is made up of 13 amino acids. V lost 4 bases to trimming and J lost 7 bases, with 11 bases between them. This clonotype was recorded many times. The antigen remains unidentified. TCR beta libraries were built with iRepertoire HTBI primers and Arm-PCR of CDR3 regions. TCRdb reprocessed the multiplex PCR reads with MiXCR, giving one entry per CDR3 protein. Of 360,000 or so distinct CDR3 sequences listed, 15% to 20% were seen once; the top ten hold 30%. The time point: newly diagnosed GD, antithyroid drugs for less than 3 months. TCR sequences were obtained from RNA taken from PBMCs. In addition, the sample was reused for a study of T cells in Graves' hyperthyroidism and ophthalmopathy. This second study notes: The primer set for the first-round RT-PCR of the TCR CDR3 was HTBI. Median prediction lead before ophthalmopathy onset was roughly 6 months with the model.

The origin of this receptor is a man aged 35-49 years with Graves disease. The sample in question was peripheral blood mononuclear cells (PBMCs), obtained at new diagnosis, from a patient treated with antithyroid drugs. The chain couples TRBV18 to TRBJ1-5; the D gene is possibly TRBD1 (6 bases). The CDR3 spells CASSQYRDQPQHF. In DNA form, the CDR3 reads TGTGCCAGCTCACAATACAGGGACCAGCCCCAGCATTTT. The full variable domain, rest sourced from reference TRBV18 and TRBJ1-5, is NAGVMQNPRHLVRRRGQEARLRCSPMKGHSHVYWYRQLPEEGLKFMVYLQKENIIDESGMPKERFSAEFPKEGPSILRIQQVVRGDSAAYFCASSQYRDQPQHFGDGTRLSIL.